This TCR beta chain was observed in a study of T cell responses to AZD1222 COVID-19 vaccine. Broader study findings: Unmutated variant regions are reportedly targeted by nearly half of spike-specific TCRs. Regions 160-218 and 743-854 dominated among vaccine-associated CD4 TCRs spanning spike. At baseline, just a handful of AZD1222 recipients tested seropositive. Vaccination with two AZD1222 doses was followed by a rise in Spike-specific TCR breadth and depth.

Repertoires were generated with immunoSEQ multiplex PCR, while TCRdb's copy carries only in-frame clones and drops some. The sample lists about 120,000 clones, around 85% occurring once. Notes on this clone: Antigen specificity is unknown.

The sequences come from peripheral blood, collected on day 0 of AZD1222 vaccination. This TCR was recovered from an adult in good health.

CDR3 bases: TGTGCCTGGAGCCGACAGGGGGAGTGGGACACTGAAGCTTTCTTT. Its translation is CAWSRQGEWDTEAFF. The chain combines TRBV30 with TRBJ1-1; 9 nucleotides align to TRBD1. The CDR3 runs to 15 residues. The germline V gene encodes CDR1 GTSNPN and CDR2 SVGIG (reference sequence). V was pared by 3 bases and J by 3 bases, with 8 bases of the junction left unmatched. The full variable domain, completed using reference TRBV30 and TRBJ1-1, is SQTIHQWPATLVQPVGSPLSLECTVEGTSNPNLYWYRQAAGRGLQLLFYSVGIGQISSEVPQNLSASRPQDRQFILSSKKLLLSDSGFYLCAWSRQGEWDTEAFFGQGTRLTVV.